These 10 T cell receptor beta chains were sequenced from one sample in a study of graft-versus-host responses after intestinal transplantation. Irradiated stimulators labeled with violet dye, approximately 200,000 in number, were plated with approximately 200,000 CFSE-labeled responders. Produced via immunoSEQ multiplex PCR; TCRdb's table is partial and in-frame only. The top ten hold 30% to 35% of the sample, which has 5,500 to 6,000 clones, about 32% seen once. The input for sequencing was alloreactive CD8+ T cells from a mixed lymphocyte reaction culture, taken before intestinal transplant. Subset in this sample: CFSE-low proliferating T cells sorted from roughly six-day pre-transplant mixed lymphocyte reaction (GvH or HvG direction). Receptors originate from a human patient who received an intestinal transplant.

This clone was found a few times. This rearrangement joins TRBV19 to TRBJ2-7; 7 bases line up with TRBD1. The CDR3 runs to 13 residues. The trim removed 8 bases at V and 0 bases at J, leaving 4 bases unmatched. The germline V gene encodes CDR1 LNHDA and CDR2 SQIVND (reference sequence). The CDR3 reads CASSWTGSYEQYF. CDR3 DNA sequence: TGTGCCAGTTCCTGGACAGGCTCCTACGAGCAGTACTTC.

V is TRBV7-2 and J is TRBJ2-7; 12 bases are shared with TRBD1. CDR1 and CDR2 (germline): SGHTA, FQGNSA. The CDR3 is made up of 13 amino acids. The trim removed 6 bases at V and 7 bases at J, leaving 4 bases unmatched. The CDR3 is CASRGQGAVEQYF. The CDR3 DNA reads TGTGCCAGCAGGGGACAGGGGGCAGTGGAGCAGTACTTC.

The rearrangement joins TRBV4-1 to TRBJ2-3, with 11 positions matching TRBD2. The CDR3 length is 20 residues. V shed 1 base, J shed 1 base, and the junction held 13 bases outside the gene matches. The germline V gene encodes CDR1 MGHRA and CDR2 YSYEKL. DNA of the CDR3: TGCGCCAGCAGCCAAGTGCTACGCGGACTAGCGGGCTCCCGCACAGATACGCAGTATTTT. As protein: CASSQVLRGLAGSRTDTQYF.

The gene calls are TRBV5-5 and TRBJ2-5; TRBD2 agrees at 8 bases. Per germline, CDR1 SGHKS and CDR2 YYEKEE (reference sequence). Unmatched junction bases numbered 2, after V lost 0 bases and J lost 4 bases. The CDR3 length is 14 residues. The chain's CDR3 is CASSLGLAGETQYF. CDR3 in DNA: TGTGCCAGCAGCTTGGGTCTAGCGGGAGAGACCCAGTACTTC.

The chain recombines TRBV5-1 with TRBJ2-1; 11 bases match TRBD1. There are 16 residues in the CDR3. Germline-derived CDR1 and CDR2 are SGHRS and YFSETQ. Trimming cost V 3 bases and J 2 bases; bases outside gene matches: 4. Here the CDR3 DNA reads TGCGCCAGCAGCTCGGGACAGGGGGTCCCCTACAATGAGCAGTTCTTC. Protein: CASSSGQGVPYNEQFF.

A few counts support this clone. The genes are TRBV7-3 and TRBJ2-7; 9 nucleotides match TRBD1. V lost 2 bases, J lost 0 bases, and 8 bases stayed unmatched. Germline lookup yields CDR1 SGHTA and CDR2 FQGTGA. The CDR3 spans 17 residues. The CDR3 protein is CASSLGTGGWGSYEQYF. In nucleotides, the CDR3 is TGTGCCAGCAGCTTAGGAACAGGGGGCTGGGGCTCCTACGAGCAGTACTTC.

This clone has just a few counts. The chain combines TRBV2 with TRBJ2-7; TRBD1 is a possible D gene (5 bases). Trimming cost V 6 bases and J 2 bases, with 14 bases left between them. The CDR3 runs 14 residues. Germline values: CDR1 SNHLY, CDR2 FYNNEI. The CDR3 bases are TGTGCCAGCAGGCGAGGTGGGGCCACCTACGAGCAGTACTTC. Encoded protein: CASRRGGATYEQYF.

The CDR3: CASSAGGGRTYGYTF. CDR3 DNA sequence: TGTGCCAGCAGCGCCGGTGGGGGGAGGACCTATGGCTACACCTTC. The chain couples TRBV9 to TRBJ1-2; D may be TRBD1 (5 bases). The CDR3 is 15 amino acids. Trimming took 3 bases from V and 4 from J, leaving 16 bases between them. From germline, CDR1 is SGDLS and CDR2 YYNGEE.

The chain combines TRBV27 with TRBJ2-7, with 7 nucleotides matching TRBD1. The CDR3 has 14 amino acids. The ends lost 4 bases at V and 4 bases at J; junction bases unmatched: 7. CDR1 and CDR2 from the germline V gene are MNHEY and SMNVEV (reference sequence). CDR3 sequence: CASSWTGGKYEQYF. CDR3 coding DNA: TGTGCCAGCAGTTGGACAGGCGGAAAATACGAGCAGTACTTC.

This chain connects TRBV6-5 to TRBJ1-4; TRBD1 matches at 9 bases. The CDR3 runs to 14 residues. CDR1 is MNHEY, CDR2 SVGAGI, per germline. J was trimmed by 10 bases and V by 4 bases; bases with no gene match: 7. Here the CDR3 reads CASSWSGQGRKLFF. The CDR3 DNA sequence: TGTGCCAGCAGTTGGAGCGGACAGGGGAGAAAACTGTTTTTT.